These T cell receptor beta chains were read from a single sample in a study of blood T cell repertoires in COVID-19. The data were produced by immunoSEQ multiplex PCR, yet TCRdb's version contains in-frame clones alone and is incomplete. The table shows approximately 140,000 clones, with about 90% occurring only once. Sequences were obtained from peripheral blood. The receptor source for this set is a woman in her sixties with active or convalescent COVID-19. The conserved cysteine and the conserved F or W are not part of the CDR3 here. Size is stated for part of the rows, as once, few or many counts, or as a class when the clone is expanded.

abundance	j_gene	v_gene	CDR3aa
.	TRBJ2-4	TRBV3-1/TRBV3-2	ASSQGQSQNIQY
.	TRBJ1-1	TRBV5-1	ASSLRGLDTEAF
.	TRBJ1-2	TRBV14	ASSQDRDRGAYGYT
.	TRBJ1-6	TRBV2	ASSEIGQGFNNSPLH
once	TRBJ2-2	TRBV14	ASSQDHVGELF
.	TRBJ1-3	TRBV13	ASSLGTEMSSGNTIY
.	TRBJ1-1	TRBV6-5	ASRRQGNTEAF
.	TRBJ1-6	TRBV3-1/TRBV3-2	ASSLRAGVNSPLH
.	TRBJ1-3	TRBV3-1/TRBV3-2	ASSQEGLGGNTIY
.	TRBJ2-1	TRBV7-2	ASSLGTYNEQF
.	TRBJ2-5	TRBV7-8	ASSLVRGRGETQY
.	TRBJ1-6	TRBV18	ASSPNTGFLTYNSPLH
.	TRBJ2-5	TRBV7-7	ASSAGLGGETQY
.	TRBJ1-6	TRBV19	ASSTGDSRNSPLH
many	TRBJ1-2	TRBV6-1	ASSEATGGGSGYT
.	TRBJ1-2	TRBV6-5	ASSQGGHINYGYT
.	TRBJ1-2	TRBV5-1	ASSLATSYGYT
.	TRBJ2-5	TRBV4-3	ASSQGQSQETQY
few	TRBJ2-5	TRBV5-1	ASSLATSGGAMAETQY
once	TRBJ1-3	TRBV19	ASSSGGSGNTIY
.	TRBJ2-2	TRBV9	ASSVGAGVNTGELF
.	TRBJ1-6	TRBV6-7	ASSPSRKTKGRRNSPLH
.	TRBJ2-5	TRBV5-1	ASSPGSAEQETQY
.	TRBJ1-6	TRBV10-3	ATSPGGVFLGVYNSPLH
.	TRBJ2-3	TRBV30	AWSPADTQY
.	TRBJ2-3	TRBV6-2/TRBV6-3	ASSSGLAGGQDTQY
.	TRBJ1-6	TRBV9	ASSADRVRSPLH
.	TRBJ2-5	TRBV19	ASSPGGIREETQY
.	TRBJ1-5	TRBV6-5	ASRLNYNQPQH
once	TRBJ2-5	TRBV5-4	ASSLEALPGETQY
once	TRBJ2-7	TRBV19	ASSIAQDYEQY
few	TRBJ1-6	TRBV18	ASSPDRSSSPLH
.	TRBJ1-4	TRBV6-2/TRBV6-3	ASSYLDIGEKLF
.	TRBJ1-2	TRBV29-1	SVQLLQGGDYGYT
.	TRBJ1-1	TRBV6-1	ASSEAPGGLNTEAF
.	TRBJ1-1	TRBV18	ASAPLGTSAEAF
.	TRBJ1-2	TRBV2	ASSVQGYGYT
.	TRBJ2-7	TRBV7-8	ASSLGPGAGYEQY
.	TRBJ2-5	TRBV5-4	ASSSGQREETQY
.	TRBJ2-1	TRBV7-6	ASSPSLGSYNEQF
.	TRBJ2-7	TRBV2	ASNPGQGGTYEQY
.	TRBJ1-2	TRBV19	ASRPGISLAYGYT
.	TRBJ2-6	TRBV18	ASSQPGGSQHSGANVLT
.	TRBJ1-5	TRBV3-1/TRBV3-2	ASSQETRQGAVDCYSNQPQH
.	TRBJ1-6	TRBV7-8	ASSGGTGVNSPLH
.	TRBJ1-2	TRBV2	ASSVGQPYPGYT
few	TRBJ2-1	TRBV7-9	ASSFSGGAVNEQF
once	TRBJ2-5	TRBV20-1	SASGGGARETQY
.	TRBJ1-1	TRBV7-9	ASSFTPDREGEAF
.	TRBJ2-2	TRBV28	ASSFLRVAGELF
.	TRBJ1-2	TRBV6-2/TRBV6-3	ASSYDGTGIFYT
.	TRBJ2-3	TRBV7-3	ASSYRGSTDTQY
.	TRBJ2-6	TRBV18	ASSPGQGLWGANVLT
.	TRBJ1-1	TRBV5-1	ASSVTGGSTEAF
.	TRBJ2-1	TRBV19	ASTHRTGYYEQF
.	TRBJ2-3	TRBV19	ASSTVGSGVTDTQY
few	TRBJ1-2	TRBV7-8	ASSSAGNPNYGYT
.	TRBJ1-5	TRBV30	AWSRGLDQPQH